This is a list of T cell receptor beta chains from one sample in a study of Ad26.COV2.S vaccination and SARS-CoV-2 variants. Data came from immunoSEQ multiplex PCR; TCRdb stores just in-frame clones and leaves some out. The sample lists about 400,000 clones; approximately 86% were seen once. This sample comprised peripheral blood, obtained in a trial of Ad26.COV2.S vaccine versus placebo. The receptors here all came from a person between 18 and 59 years old who received the Ad26.COV2.S COVID-19 vaccine or a placebo. CDR3s include the opening cysteine and the closing phenylalanine or tryptophan. Each record gives: J gene, CDR3 length, clone size, D gene, V gene, CDR3 protein, CDR3 DNA. The D gene is left open where the match is weak. Clone sizes are given selectively: once, few, many, or a class where the clone is expanded.

j_call: TRBJ1-5
cdr3_length: 14
clone_size: NA
d_call: TRBD1
v_call: TRBV6-5
cdr3_aa: CASRSTGGGQPQHF
cdr3_nt: TGTGCCAGCAGATCCACAGGGGGCGGCCAGCCCCAGCATTTT

j_call: TRBJ2-5
cdr3_length: 14
clone_size: NA
d_call: TRBD1
v_call: TRBV6-6
cdr3_aa: CASSRGTDQETQYF
cdr3_nt: TGTGCCAGCAGTCGAGGGACAGACCAAGAGACCCAGTACTTC

j_call: TRBJ1-2
cdr3_length: 16
clone_size: NA
d_call: NA
v_call: TRBV6-6
cdr3_aa: CASSYLGTDPRDGYTF
cdr3_nt: TGTGCCAGCAGTTACTTAGGGACGGACCCGCGGGATGGCTACACCTTC

j_call: TRBJ2-7
cdr3_length: 13
clone_size: once
d_call: NA
v_call: TRBV7-2
cdr3_aa: CASSLVLASEQYF
cdr3_nt: TGTGCCAGCAGCTTAGTTCTAGCATCCGAGCAGTACTTC

j_call: TRBJ1-2
cdr3_length: 14
clone_size: NA
d_call: TRBD1
v_call: TRBV19
cdr3_aa: CASSIRGQIYGYTF
cdr3_nt: TGTGCCAGTAGTATAAGGGGACAGATCTATGGCTACACCTTC

j_call: TRBJ1-1
cdr3_length: 11
clone_size: NA
d_call: NA
v_call: TRBV20-1
cdr3_aa: CSARRGVEAFF
cdr3_nt: TGCAGTGCTAGACGGGGGGTTGAAGCTTTCTTT

j_call: TRBJ2-3
cdr3_length: 11
clone_size: NA
d_call: NA
v_call: TRBV20-1
cdr3_aa: CSARRADTQYF
cdr3_nt: TGCAGTGCTCGTAGGGCGGATACGCAGTATTTT

j_call: TRBJ2-2
cdr3_length: 17
clone_size: NA
d_call: NA
v_call: TRBV5-1
cdr3_aa: CASRPAGGFVITGELFF
cdr3_nt: TGCGCCAGCAGACCAGCAGGAGGGTTTGTTATTACCGGGGAGCTGTTTTTT

j_call: TRBJ2-1
cdr3_length: 17
clone_size: NA
d_call: TRBD2
v_call: TRBV18
cdr3_aa: CASSPPLRTSSYNEQFF
cdr3_nt: TGTGCCAGCTCACCACCGCTACGGACTAGCTCCTACAATGAGCAGTTCTTC

j_call: TRBJ2-7
cdr3_length: 18
clone_size: NA
d_call: TRBD2
v_call: TRBV9
cdr3_aa: CASSVGLAGGTNLNEQYF
cdr3_nt: TGTGCCAGCAGCGTAGGACTAGCGGGGGGGACGAATCTAAACGAGCAGTACTTC

j_call: TRBJ1-1
cdr3_length: 14
clone_size: NA
d_call: NA
v_call: TRBV30
cdr3_aa: CAWDRGGLNTEAFF
cdr3_nt: TGTGCCTGGGACCGCGGGGGGCTCAACACTGAAGCTTTCTTT

j_call: TRBJ1-1
cdr3_length: 15
clone_size: once
d_call: NA
v_call: TRBV3-1/TRBV3-2
cdr3_aa: CASSHSGTSNTEAFF
cdr3_nt: TGTGCCAGCAGCCACTCTGGGACGTCGAACACTGAAGCTTTCTTT

j_call: TRBJ1-1
cdr3_length: 14
clone_size: NA
d_call: NA
v_call: TRBV3-1/TRBV3-2
cdr3_aa: CASSQDQGRTEAFF
cdr3_nt: TGTGCCAGCAGCCAAGATCAGGGTCGGACTGAAGCTTTCTTT

j_call: TRBJ1-2
cdr3_length: 16
clone_size: once
d_call: TRBD1
v_call: TRBV5-6
cdr3_aa: CASSLFGTGDNYGYTF
cdr3_nt: TGTGCCAGCAGCTTGTTCGGGACAGGAGACAACTATGGCTACACCTTC

j_call: TRBJ2-7
cdr3_length: 12
clone_size: NA
d_call: NA
v_call: TRBV10-3
cdr3_aa: CAIGGGVYEQYF
cdr3_nt: TGTGCCATCGGGGGCGGGGTATACGAGCAGTACTTC

j_call: TRBJ1-1
cdr3_length: 13
clone_size: NA
d_call: NA
v_call: TRBV11-3
cdr3_aa: CASSLDVNTEAFF
cdr3_nt: TGTGCCAGCAGCTTAGATGTGAACACTGAAGCTTTCTTT

j_call: TRBJ1-2
cdr3_length: 17
clone_size: NA
d_call: TRBD1
v_call: TRBV10-3
cdr3_aa: CAISDPAQGALWYGYTF
cdr3_nt: TGTGCCATCAGTGACCCCGCACAGGGGGCGCTTTGGTATGGCTACACCTTC